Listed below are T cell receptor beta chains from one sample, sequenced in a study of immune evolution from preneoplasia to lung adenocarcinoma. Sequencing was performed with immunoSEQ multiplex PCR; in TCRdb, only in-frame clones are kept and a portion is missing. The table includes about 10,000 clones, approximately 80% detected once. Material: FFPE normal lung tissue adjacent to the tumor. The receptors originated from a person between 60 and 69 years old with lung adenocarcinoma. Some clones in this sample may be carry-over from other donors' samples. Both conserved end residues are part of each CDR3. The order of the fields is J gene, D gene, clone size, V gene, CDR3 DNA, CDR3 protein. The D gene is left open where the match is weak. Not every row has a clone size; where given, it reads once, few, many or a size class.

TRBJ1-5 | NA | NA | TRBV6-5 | TGTGCCAGCAGTTACTCGTGGGGGGGCAATCAGCCCCAGCATTTT | CASSYSWGGNQPQHF
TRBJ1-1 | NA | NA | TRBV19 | TGTGCCAGTAGCGAGGGGAGATCGACTGAAGCTTTCTTT | CASSEGRSTEAFF
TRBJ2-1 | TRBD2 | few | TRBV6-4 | TGTGCCAGCAGTGAAGTAGCGGGGGAGTACAATGAGCAGTTCTTC | CASSEVAGEYNEQFF
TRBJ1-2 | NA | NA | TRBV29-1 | TGCAGCGTTGAAGATGGGGGGAACACTAACTATGGCTACACCTTC | CSVEDGGNTNYGYTF
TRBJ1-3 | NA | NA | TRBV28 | TGTGCCAGCAGCCGAGGACCCCAGAACACCATATATTTT | CASSRGPQNTIYF
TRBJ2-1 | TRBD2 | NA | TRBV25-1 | TGTGCCAGCAGTGTCGGGAGGTCCTACAATGAGCAGTTCTTC | CASSVGRSYNEQFF
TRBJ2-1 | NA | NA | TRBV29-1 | TGCAGCGCCCGCCCGGGCTTCCGCTCCTACAATGAGCAGTTCTTC | CSARPGFRSYNEQFF
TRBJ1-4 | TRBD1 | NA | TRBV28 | TGTGCCAGCAGTTTACGAGGACAGGGGGTTTTGGAAAAACTGTTTTTT | CASSLRGQGVLEKLFF
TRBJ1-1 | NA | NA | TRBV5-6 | TGTGCCAGCAGCTTGGTAGTCTCGGGGAACACTGAAGCTTTCTTT | CASSLVVSGNTEAFF
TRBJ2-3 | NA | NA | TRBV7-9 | TGTGCCAGCAGCGACCGGGACACTTCTATGTATTTT | CASSDRDTSMYF
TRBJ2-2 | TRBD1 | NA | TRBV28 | TGTGCCAGCAGTGAACGACAGGGTCGGACCGGGGAGCTGTTTTTT | CASSERQGRTGELFF
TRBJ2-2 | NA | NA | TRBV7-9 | TGTGCCAGCAGCTTAGGGGACGTGGGGACCGGGGAGCTGTTTTTT | CASSLGDVGTGELFF
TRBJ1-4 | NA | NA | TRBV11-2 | TGTGCCAGCAGCTCGAGTATAGCGGGGGAAAAACTGTTTTTT | CASSSSIAGEKLFF
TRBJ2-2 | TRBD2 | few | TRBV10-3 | TGTGCCATCAGTGAGGGACTAGGCGACCGGGAGCTGTTTTTT | CAISEGLGDRELFF
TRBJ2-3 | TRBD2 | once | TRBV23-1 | TGCGCCAGCAGTCAAGGGCTAGCGGGAGGTAAGACAGATACGCAGTATTTT | CASSQGLAGGKTDTQYF
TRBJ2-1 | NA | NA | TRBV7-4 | TGTGCCAGCAGCCCGAAATTTCTTAGACAGGCGGTGGGTTACAATGAGCAGTTCTTC | CASSPKFLRQAVGYNEQFF
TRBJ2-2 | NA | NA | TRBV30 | TGTGCCGCGGACAGTTGGAACACCGGGGAGCTGTTTTTT | CAADSWNTGELFF
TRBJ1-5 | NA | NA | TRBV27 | TGTGCCAGCAGGCCTAGGGGGGATCAGCCCCAGCATTTT | CASRPRGDQPQHF
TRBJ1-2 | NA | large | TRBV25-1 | TGTGCCAGCAGACGGGACCAGGGCGGCTACACCTTC | CASRRDQGGYTF
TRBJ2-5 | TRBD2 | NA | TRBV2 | TGTGCCAGCAGTGAATTTGGCGGGAGGGGTGAGACCCAGTACTTC | CASSEFGGRGETQYF
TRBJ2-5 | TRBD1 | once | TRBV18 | TGTGCCAGCTCACCGACCCGCGGACAGGCCGGACAAGAGACCCAGTACTTC | CASSPTRGQAGQETQYF
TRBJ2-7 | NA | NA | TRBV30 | TGTGCCTGGACTTCCCCACCTTCCTACGAGCAGTACTTC | CAWTSPPSYEQYF
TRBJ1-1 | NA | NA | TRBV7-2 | TGTGCCAGCAGCTCGGGGAGGGGAACTGAAGCTTTCTTT | CASSSGRGTEAFF
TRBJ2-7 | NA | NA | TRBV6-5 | TGTGCCAGCAGGAGAGGGGGGGAACCCGGGTACGAGCAGTACTTC | CASRRGGEPGYEQYF
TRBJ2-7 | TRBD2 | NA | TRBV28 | TGTGCCAGCAGCTCCGGGACTAGCGGATCCTACGAGCAGTACTTC | CASSSGTSGSYEQYF
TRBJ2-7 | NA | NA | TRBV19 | TGTGCCAGTAGTATAGGAGTCTTTAGCTACGAGCAGTACTTC | CASSIGVFSYEQYF
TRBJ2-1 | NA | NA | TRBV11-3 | TGTGCCAGCAGCTTAAAATACATTGTTGGGGCAGGCGGCGATGAGCAGTTCTTC | CASSLKYIVGAGGDEQFF
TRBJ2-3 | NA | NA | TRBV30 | TGTGCCTGGAGTGTTGCCGCGGGTGAGGATACGCAGTATTTT | CAWSVAAGEDTQYF
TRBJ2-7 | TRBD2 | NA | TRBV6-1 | TGTGCCAGCAGTGACCAAGCGGGAGGGCAGGGCGAGCAGTACTTC | CASSDQAGGQGEQYF
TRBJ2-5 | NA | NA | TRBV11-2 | TGTGCCAGCAGCTTAGATCAGGGGGGGTTACCTCGGGAGACCCAGTACTTC | CASSLDQGGLPRETQYF
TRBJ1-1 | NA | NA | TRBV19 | TGTGCCAGTAGGGACCCTAGGACAGAGAACACTGAAGCTTTCTTT | CASRDPRTENTEAFF
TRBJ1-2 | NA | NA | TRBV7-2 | TGTGCCAGCAGTCTCGGGCCCGGACGCTACACCTTC | CASSLGPGRYTF
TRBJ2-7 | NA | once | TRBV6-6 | TGTGCCAGCAGTTATAACACCGGGGGTTTTTACGAGCAGTACTTC | CASSYNTGGFYEQYF
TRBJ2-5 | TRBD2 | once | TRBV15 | TGTGCCACCACCACCCCGCTAGCGGGAGCGGAGACCCAGTACTTC | CATTTPLAGAETQYF
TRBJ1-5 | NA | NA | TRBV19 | TGTGCCAGTAGTATAACCGAGGGCTCCTGGCCCCAGCATTTT | CASSITEGSWPQHF
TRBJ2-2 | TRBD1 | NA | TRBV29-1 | TGCAGCCCCGAGCTCCACAGGGGATGCAGTAAGACCGGGGAGCTGTTTTTT | CSPELHRGCSKTGELFF
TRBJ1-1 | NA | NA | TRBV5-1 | TGCGCCAGCAGCTTTACAGTGAACACTGAAGCTTTCTTT | CASSFTVNTEAFF